This T cell receptor beta chain appears in the sequencing data of a study of cytomegalovirus exposure and HLA in healthy donors. The V gene's germline CDR1 is KGHSH and CDR2 LQKENI. V lost 6 bases and J lost 1, with 13 bases in between. There are 14 residues in the CDR3. The PCR made use of 60 Vbeta and 13 Jbeta primers. Libraries were prepared by immunoSEQ multiplex PCR; TCRdb keeps only in-frame clonotypes and omits some of them. The sample has some 210,000 clones; around 83% are singletons. Findings and limits, study-wide: Compared with the approximately 670-donor mean, an Asian-associated ancestry cluster reportedly had fewer N-insertions, according to a later analysis.

Points on this clone: What it recognizes is unknown.

Sequencing used PBMCs. The chain employs TRBV18 and TRBJ2-7, with D unclear. This TCR derives from a woman aged 45-65 years in good health and CMV-seropositive. For the CDR3, the DNA is TGTGCCAGCTCTCCCAGCGTAGTTTCCTACGAGCAGTACTTC. Residues: CASSPSVVSYEQYF.